This T cell receptor beta chain was observed in a study of cytotoxic CD8 clonotypes in ibrutinib-treated CLL. Across the study: The patients, roughly twelve relapsed/refractory and approximately 14 treatment-naive, included about 18 who were IGHV unmutated. The samples contained roughly 240,000 productive templates on average. They also contained an average of about 100,000 productive rearrangements. Study findings and constraints: Clonotypes that were public were uncommon, and they contracted or stayed stable on treatment. Sustained-remission and progressing patients were not sampled at matched times.

The CDR3 runs to 12 residues. The germline V gene encodes CDR1 MNHEY and CDR2 SVGAGI. Trimming removed 10 bases at V and 3 bases at J, with 13 bases between. Repertoires were generated with immunoSEQ multiplex PCR, while TCRdb's copy carries only in-frame clones and drops some. The sample has some 170,000 clones; approximately 91% are singletons. As to this clone: The target antigen is unknown.

The chain joins TRBV6-5 to TRBJ2-7; possibly TRBD2 for D (5 bases). The sequences come from PBMCs, collected at disease progression, from a patient treated with ibrutinib. This clonotype was sampled from a human donor with chronic lymphocytic leukemia. For the CDR3, the DNA is TGTGCCATCGGTCGAGAGGGCTACGAGCAGTACTTC. The encoded protein is CAIGREGYEQYF.